This T cell receptor (beta chain) was sequenced for a study of breast tumors, draining lymph nodes, adjacent tissues listed by TCRdb under 2016. The study in broad terms: The study compared TCR beta repertoires across tumor, adjacent nontumor tissue and axillary lymph nodes from breast cancer patients. In human breast cancer, the study set out to assess how tumor, surrounding tissue and draining lymph node repertoires relate to one another and whether T cells might be exchanged between them. Results and caveats for the whole study, not just this receptor: In luminal-like breast cancer, tumor and nontumor tissue repertoires resembled each other significantly more than in basal-like breast cancer. The study presented the conclusion that tumor T cells originate in lymph nodes as consistent with a hypothesis, not as something directly demonstrated. A scenario in which most tumor T cells derive from the lymph node and then expand within tumor tissue was judged to be consistent with the data. Tumor T-cell repertoires showed less diversity than lymph node repertoires and more diversity than nontumor tissue repertoires, and tumor T-cell repertoires showed preferential V and J gene usage.

This clonotype was detected many times. Its target antigen remains unknown. Base qualities are not provided; no much larger clone lies one nucleotide away. V is pared back by 6 bases and J by 0 bases, with 20 bases lying between the germline termini. As encoded in the germline V gene (reference sequence), CDR1 is MNHNY while CDR2 is SVGAGI. CDR3 length: 17 amino acids, cysteine to phenylalanine. Solely the CDR3 DNA is kept, with 51 bases framed from the first base. The sequencer was an Illumina HiSeq 2000. Multiplex PCR amplification was used to generate the TCR beta chain libraries. High-throughput sequencing was used to analyze the amplified TCR beta chain products. In TCRdb, the public reads were trimmed at Q25 with fastp and aligned with MiXCR, with productive beta chains retained. Rows are unified per CDR3 protein, each entry keeping the most common DNA and genes. This sample has 11,000 to 15,000 distinct CDR3 sequences in its table, and around 50% of those were observed once. The ten largest make up around 30% of the sample.

The adjacent samples were made up of nontumor breast tissue that surrounded the tumor. The chain is encoded by TRBV6-6 joined to TRBJ2-5, and the D gene may be TRBD1, 5 bases matching. Sequenced: tumor-adjacent breast tissue. This clonotype was sampled from a female donor with breast cancer. Some clones in this sample may be carry-over from other donors' samples. The CDR3 is CASRRRQTLRYQETQYF. Here is the DNA: TGTGCCAGCAGGCGGAGACAGACGTTAAGGTACCAAGAGACCCAGTACTTC.